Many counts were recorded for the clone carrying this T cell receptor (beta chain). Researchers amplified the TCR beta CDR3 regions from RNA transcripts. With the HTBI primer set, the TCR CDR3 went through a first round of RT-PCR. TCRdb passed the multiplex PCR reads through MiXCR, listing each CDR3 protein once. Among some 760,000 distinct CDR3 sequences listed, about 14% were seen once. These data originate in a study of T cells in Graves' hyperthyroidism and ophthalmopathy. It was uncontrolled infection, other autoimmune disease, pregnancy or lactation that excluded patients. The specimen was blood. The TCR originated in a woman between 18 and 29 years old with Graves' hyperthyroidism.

The CDR3 reads CASSQGHLGNQPQHF. The CDR3 nucleotides are TGTGCCAGCAGCCAGGGACACCTTGGAAATCAGCCCCAGCATTTT. The chain combines TRBV9 with TRBJ1-5; a weak D match, TRBD1 (6 bases). The CDR3 has 15 amino acids. Trimming pared 4 bases from V and 4 bases from J, leaving 15 bases between. CDR1 is SGDLS, CDR2 YYNGEE, per germline.